This T cell receptor (beta chain) was sequenced for a study of blood T cell repertoires in COVID-19. Clones were sequenced by immunoSEQ multiplex PCR, and TCRdb holds only the in-frame ones, with some missing. The sample contains roughly 75,000 clones, about 82% of which appear only once. The V and J ends lost 5 bases and 5 bases, in that order; junction bases with no gene match: 5. Germline assignment: CDR1 SGHNT and CDR2 YYREEE (reference sequence). CDR3 size: 15 residues. The sample was peripheral blood. This sequence originates from a man aged 50 to 60 with COVID-19, enrolled during active disease. V usage is TRBV5-4 and J usage is TRBJ2-5, with 14 nucleotides matching TRBD2. The CDR3 nucleotides read TGTGCCAGCAGTTCGGGACTAGCGGGAGAGGAGACCCAGTACTTC. It yields the protein CASSSGLAGEETQYF.